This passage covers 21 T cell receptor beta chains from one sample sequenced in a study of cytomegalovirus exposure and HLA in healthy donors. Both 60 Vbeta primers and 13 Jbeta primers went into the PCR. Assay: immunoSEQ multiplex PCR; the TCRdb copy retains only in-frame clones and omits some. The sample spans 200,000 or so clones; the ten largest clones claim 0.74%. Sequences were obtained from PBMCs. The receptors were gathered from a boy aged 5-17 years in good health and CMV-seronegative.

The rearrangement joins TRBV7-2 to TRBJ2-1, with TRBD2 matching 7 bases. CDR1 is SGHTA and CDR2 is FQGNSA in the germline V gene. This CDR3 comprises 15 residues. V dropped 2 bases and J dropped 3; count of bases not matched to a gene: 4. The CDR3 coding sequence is TGTGCCAGCAGCTTACTGGGGGGGGACTACAATGAGCAGTTCTTC. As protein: CASSLLGGDYNEQFF.

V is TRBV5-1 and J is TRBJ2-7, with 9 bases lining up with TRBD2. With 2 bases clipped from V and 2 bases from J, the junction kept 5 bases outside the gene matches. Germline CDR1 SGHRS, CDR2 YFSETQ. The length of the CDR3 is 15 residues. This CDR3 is CASSFSSGVPYEQYF. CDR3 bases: TGCGCCAGCAGCTTTTCTAGCGGGGTTCCCTACGAGCAGTACTTC.

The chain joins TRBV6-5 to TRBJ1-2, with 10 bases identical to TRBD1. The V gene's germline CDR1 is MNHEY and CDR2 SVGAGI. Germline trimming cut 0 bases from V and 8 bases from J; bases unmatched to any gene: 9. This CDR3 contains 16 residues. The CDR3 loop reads CASSYSPWTGGGGYTF. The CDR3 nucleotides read TGTGCCAGCAGTTACTCTCCCTGGACAGGGGGAGGAGGCTACACCTTC.

Here the CDR3 reads CASYRIGGEGTDTQYF. CDR3 DNA: TGTGCCAGCTACCGTATCGGGGGGGAGGGCACAGATACGCAGTATTTT. The V call is TRBV7-8, the J call TRBJ2-3; TRBD2 agrees at 8 bases. The CDR3 is 16 amino acids. Germline trimming cut 8 bases from V and 1 base from J; bases unmatched to any gene: 11. Germline assignment: CDR1 SGHVS and CDR2 FQNEAQ.

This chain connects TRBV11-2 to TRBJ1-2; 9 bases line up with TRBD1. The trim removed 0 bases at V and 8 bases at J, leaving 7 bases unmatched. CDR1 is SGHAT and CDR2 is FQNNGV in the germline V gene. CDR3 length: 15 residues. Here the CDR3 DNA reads TGTGCCAGCAGCTTAGATCCGGGACAGGGACGGGGCTACACCTTC. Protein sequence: CASSLDPGQGRGYTF.

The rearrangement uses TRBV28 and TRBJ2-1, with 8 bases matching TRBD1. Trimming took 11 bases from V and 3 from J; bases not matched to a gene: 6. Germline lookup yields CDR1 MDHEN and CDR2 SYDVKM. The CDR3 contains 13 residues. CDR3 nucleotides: TGTGCCGGAAGTACAGGGGGCTACAATGAGCAGTTCTTC. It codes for CAGSTGGYNEQFF.

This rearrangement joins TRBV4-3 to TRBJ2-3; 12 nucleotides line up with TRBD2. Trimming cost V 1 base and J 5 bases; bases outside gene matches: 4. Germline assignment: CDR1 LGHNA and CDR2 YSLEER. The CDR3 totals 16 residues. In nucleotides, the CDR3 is TGCGCCAGCAGCCAAGGGCTAGCGGGGGGGGGAGATACGCAGTATTTT. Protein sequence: CASSQGLAGGGDTQYF.

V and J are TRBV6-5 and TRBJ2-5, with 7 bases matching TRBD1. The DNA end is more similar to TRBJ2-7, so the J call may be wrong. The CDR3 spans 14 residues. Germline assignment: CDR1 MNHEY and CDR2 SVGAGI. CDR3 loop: CASSYDQGVNEQYF. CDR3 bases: TGTGCCAGCAGTTACGACCAGGGGGTAAACGAGCAGTACTTC.

This CDR3 reads CASSEWGQVTPNTGELFF. CDR3 coding DNA: TGTGCCAGCAGCGAGTGGGGACAGGTTACCCCTAACACCGGGGAGCTGTTTTTT. The rearrangement links TRBV9 to TRBJ2-2; the match to TRBD1 covers 8 bases. CDR1 is SGDLS, CDR2 YYNGEE, per germline. The CDR3 is 18 residues long. J gave up 2 bases and V 3 bases, and 12 bases lay outside the gene matches.

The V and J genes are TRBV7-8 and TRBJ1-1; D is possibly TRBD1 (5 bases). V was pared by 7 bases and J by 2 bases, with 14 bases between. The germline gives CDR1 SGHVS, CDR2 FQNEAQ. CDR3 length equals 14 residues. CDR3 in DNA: TGTGCCAGCATCCAGGGTCCGGCTAACACTGAAGCTTTCTTT. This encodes CASIQGPANTEAFF.

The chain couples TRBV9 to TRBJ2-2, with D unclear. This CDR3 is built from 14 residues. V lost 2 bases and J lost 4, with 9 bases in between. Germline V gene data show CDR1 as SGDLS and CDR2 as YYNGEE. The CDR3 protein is CASSVFLSTGELFF. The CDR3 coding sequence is TGTGCCAGCAGCGTTTTCCTTAGCACCGGGGAGCTGTTTTTT.

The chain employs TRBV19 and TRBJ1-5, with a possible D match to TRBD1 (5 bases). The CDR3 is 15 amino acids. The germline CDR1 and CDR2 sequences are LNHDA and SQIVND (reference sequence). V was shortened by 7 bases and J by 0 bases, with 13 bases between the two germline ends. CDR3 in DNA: TGTGCCAGTATTTCAGGGCCAGTTAGCAATCAGCCCCAGCATTTT. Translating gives CASISGPVSNQPQHF. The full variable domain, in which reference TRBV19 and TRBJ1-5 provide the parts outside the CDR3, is DGGITQSPKYLFRKEGQNVTLSCEQNLNHDAMYWYRQDPGQGLRLIYYSQIVNDFQKGDIAEGYSVSREKKESFPLTVTSAQKNPTAFYLCASISGPVSNQPQHFGDGTRLSIL.

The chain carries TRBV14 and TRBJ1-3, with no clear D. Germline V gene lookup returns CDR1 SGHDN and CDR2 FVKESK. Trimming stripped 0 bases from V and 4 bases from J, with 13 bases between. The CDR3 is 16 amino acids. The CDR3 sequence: CASSQDWQVSGNTIYF. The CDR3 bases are TGTGCCAGCAGCCAAGATTGGCAGGTCTCCGGAAACACCATATATTTT.

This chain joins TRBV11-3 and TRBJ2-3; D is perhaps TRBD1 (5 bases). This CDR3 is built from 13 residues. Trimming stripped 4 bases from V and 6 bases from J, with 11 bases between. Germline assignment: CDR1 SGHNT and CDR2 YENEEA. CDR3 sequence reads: CASSSRAFDTQYF. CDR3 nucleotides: TGTGCCAGCAGCTCCAGGGCTTTTGATACGCAGTATTTT.

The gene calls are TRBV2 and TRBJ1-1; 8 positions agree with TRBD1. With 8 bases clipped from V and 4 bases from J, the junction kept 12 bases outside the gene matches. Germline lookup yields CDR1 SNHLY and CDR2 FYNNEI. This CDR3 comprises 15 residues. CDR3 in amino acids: CASSPRTGIGTEAFF. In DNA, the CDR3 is TGTGCCAGCTCACCCCGGACAGGGATCGGCACTGAAGCTTTCTTT.

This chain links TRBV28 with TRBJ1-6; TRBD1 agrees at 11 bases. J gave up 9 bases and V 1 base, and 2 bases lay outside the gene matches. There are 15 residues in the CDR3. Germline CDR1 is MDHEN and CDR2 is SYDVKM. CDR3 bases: TGTGCCAGCAGTTTATCTGGGACAGGGGGTTCACCCCTCCACTTT. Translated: CASSLSGTGGSPLHF.

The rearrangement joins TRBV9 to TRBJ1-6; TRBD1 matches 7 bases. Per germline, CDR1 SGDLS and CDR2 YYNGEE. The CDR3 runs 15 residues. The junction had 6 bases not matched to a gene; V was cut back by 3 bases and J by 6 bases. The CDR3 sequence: CASSGQGVSNSPLHF. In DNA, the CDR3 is TGTGCCAGCAGCGGACAGGGTGTCAGTAATTCACCCCTCCACTTT.

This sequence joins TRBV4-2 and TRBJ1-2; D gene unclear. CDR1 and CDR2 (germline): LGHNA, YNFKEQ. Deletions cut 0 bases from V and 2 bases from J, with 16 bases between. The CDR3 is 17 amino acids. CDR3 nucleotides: TGTGCCAGCAGCCAAGATGTCCTGGCTGAGGGAAACTATGGCTACACCTTC. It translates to CASSQDVLAEGNYGYTF.

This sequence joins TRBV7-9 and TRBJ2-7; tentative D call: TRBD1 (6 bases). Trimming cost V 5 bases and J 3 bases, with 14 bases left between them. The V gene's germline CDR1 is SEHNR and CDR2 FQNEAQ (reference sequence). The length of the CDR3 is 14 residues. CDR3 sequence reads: CASSDPRTVYEQYF. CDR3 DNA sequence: TGTGCCAGCAGCGATCCCAGGACAGTCTACGAGCAGTACTTC.

The CDR3 region has the DNA TGTGCCAGCAGCAGGACAGGGGCACAGCCCCAGCATTTT. Its protein is CASSRTGAQPQHF. The gene calls are TRBV9 and TRBJ1-5, with 9 positions matching TRBD1. The J segment lost 7 bases and the V segment lost 4 bases, leaving 3 bases of the junction unmatched. Germline loops: CDR1 SGDLS, CDR2 YYNGEE. The CDR3 runs to 13 residues.

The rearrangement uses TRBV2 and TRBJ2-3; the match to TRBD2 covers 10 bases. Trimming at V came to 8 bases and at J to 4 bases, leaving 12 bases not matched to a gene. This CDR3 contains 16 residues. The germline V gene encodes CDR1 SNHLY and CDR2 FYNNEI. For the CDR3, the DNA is TGTGCCAGCTTTTCTAGAAGTAGCGGGAGGCCAGATACGCAGTATTTT. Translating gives CASFSRSSGRPDTQYF.